Presented here are 19 T cell receptor beta chains from one specimen sequenced in a study of T-cell memory formation after mild COVID-19. TCRdb re-called the 5' RACE reads with MiXCR, one entry per CDR3 protein. This table holds 450,000 or so distinct CDR3 sequences, approximately 23% found once. Input material: PBMCs or a T cell subset sorted from them (not recorded which). The receptors come from an adult woman who had mild COVID-19 (a few samples of this study predate the infection). Cell type and time point are not known.

CDR3 bases: TGTGCCAGCAGCCCCTACGTGGGGAGCTCCTACGAGCAGTACTTC. Translation: CASSPYVGSSYEQYF. The gene calls are TRBV7-3 and TRBJ2-7; TRBD2 is a possible D gene (5 bases). This CDR3 contains 15 residues. With 5 bases removed from V and 0 bases from J, the gap between germline ends came to 14 bases. CDR1 is SGHTA and CDR2 is FQGTGA in the germline V gene.

This clonotype was observed a handful of times. The CDR3 reads CASRSPGSNEQFF. In nucleotides, the CDR3 is TGTGCCAGCAGGTCCCCCGGCTCCAATGAGCAGTTCTTC. This chain uses TRBV6-5 with TRBJ2-1; D ambiguous. Per the germline V gene, CDR1 is MNHEY and CDR2 is SVGAGI. Trimming took off 6 bases at V and 6 bases at J, with 12 bases between the two ends. The length of the CDR3 is 13 residues.

This clonotype was counted a few times. The rearrangement uses TRBV12-3 or TRBV12-4 and TRBJ2-1, with 7 positions matching TRBD1. This CDR3 is 18 amino acids long. V shed 4 bases, J shed 0 bases, and the junction held 12 bases outside the gene matches. The CDR3 reads CASSYQTGLSLSYNEQFF. CDR3 sequence (DNA): TGTGCCAGCAGTTACCAGACAGGGTTGTCCCTCTCCTACAATGAGCAGTTCTTC.

This clonotype was seen more than once but under ten times. The chain combines TRBV29-1 with TRBJ2-1, with 8 bases identical to TRBD2. Germline V gene sequence: CDR1 SQVTM, CDR2 ANQGSEA. The V and J ends lost 4 bases and 7 bases, in that order; junction bases with no gene match: 6. This CDR3 has 13 residues. The CDR3 region has the DNA TGCAGCGTTGCCAGCGGGAGAGGGAATGAGCAGTTCTTC. Translating gives CSVASGRGNEQFF.

The chain joins TRBV11-1 to TRBJ2-1; D gene unclear. CDR3 size: 14 residues. CDR1 and CDR2 from the germline V gene are SGHAT and FQDESV (reference sequence). Trimming took 7 bases from V and 0 from J, leaving 10 bases between them. In nucleotides, the CDR3 is TGTGCCAGCAACCTGGATTTCTCCTACAATGAGCAGTTCTTC. Protein: CASNLDFSYNEQFF.

The V gene is TRBV11-3, the J gene TRBJ2-6, with TRBD1 identical over 8 bases. CDR3 length equals 17 residues. The junction had 11 bases not matched to a gene; V was cut back by 8 bases and J by 2 bases. From germline, CDR1 is SGHNT and CDR2 YENEEA. This CDR3 reads CASGPGTGQTGANVLTF. In DNA, the CDR3 is TGTGCCAGCGGTCCCGGGACAGGACAAACTGGGGCCAACGTCCTGACTTTC.

In nucleotides, the CDR3 is TGTGCCAGCAGCCTACAACCGGGACGGAGGAACACTGAAGCTTTCTTT. Translating it yields CASSLQPGRRNTEAFF. The chain carries TRBV7-3 and TRBJ1-1; TRBD1 might be the D (5 bases). This CDR3 spans 16 amino acids. Trimming left V 5 bases short and J 1 base short, with 17 bases between. Germline values: CDR1 SGHTA, CDR2 FQGTGA.

The chain has TRBV19 and TRBJ2-2; 9 nucleotides align to TRBD1. The CDR3 has 18 residues. The germline CDR1 and CDR2 sequences are LNHDA and SQIVND (reference sequence). V dropped 4 bases and J dropped 2; count of bases not matched to a gene: 11. CDR3 region: CASSKSSGQGKNTGELFF. CDR3 DNA sequence: TGTGCCAGTAGTAAGAGTAGTGGACAGGGGAAAAACACCGGGGAGCTGTTTTTT.

In its sample, this clonotype was seen once. This rearrangement joins TRBV5-6 to TRBJ2-7; D is unclear. The germline V gene has CDR1 SGHDT and CDR2 YYEEEE. V lost 3 bases and J lost 4, with 11 bases in between. This CDR3 region has 13 residues. The CDR3 sequence: CASSSRATYEQYF. DNA of the CDR3: TGTGCCAGCAGCTCCCGGGCTACGTACGAGCAGTACTTC.

This sequence joins TRBV24-1 and TRBJ2-3; 10 bases map to TRBD2. V lost 9 bases, J lost 1 base, and 12 bases stayed unmatched. Germline loops: CDR1 KGHDR, CDR2 SFDVKD. The CDR3 loop spans 17 amino acids. The CDR3 here is CATGGLAGDKGTDTQYF. In DNA form, the CDR3 reads TGTGCCACCGGGGGGCTAGCGGGGGATAAAGGCACAGATACGCAGTATTTT.

This clonotype appeared a few times. The chain is built from TRBV2 and TRBJ1-4; 7 bases map to TRBD1. This CDR3 has 14 residues. Germline loops: CDR1 SNHLY, CDR2 FYNNEI. Trimming cost V 3 bases and J 8 bases; bases outside gene matches: 6. The CDR3 reads CASSDSGTDEKLFF. CDR3 DNA: TGTGCCAGCAGTGATAGTGGGACAGACGAAAAACTGTTTTTT.

The chain employs TRBV28 and TRBJ1-2; the D gene is possibly TRBD1 (6 bases). The CDR3 spans 13 residues. Per germline, CDR1 MDHEN and CDR2 SYDVKM. The V end lost 3 bases, the J end lost 6 bases, and 11 bases lay between the germline ends. CDR3 nucleotide sequence: TGTGCCAGCAGTTTTTGGGGGGACAATGGCTACACCTTC. It translates to CASSFWGDNGYTF.

This clonotype was seen once. V is TRBV24-1 and J is TRBJ2-3; tentatively, D is TRBD2 (6 bases). There are 15 residues in the CDR3. The V gene lost 9 bases and the J gene lost 1 base, with 16 bases spanning the gap. CDR1 and CDR2 from the germline V gene are KGHDR and SFDVKD. CDR3 nucleotide sequence: TGTGCCACCGGTCCTGCGGGGTTCCGCACAGATACGCAGTATTTT. It is translated as CATGPAGFRTDTQYF.

The CDR3 DNA sequence: TGCGCCAGCAGAATTGGAGGGTGGGACAGGGGTTTTATGAACACTGAAGCTTTCTTT. Its translation is CASRIGGWDRGFMNTEAFF. The chain is built from TRBV4-1 and TRBJ1-1, with 10 positions matching TRBD1. The CDR3 runs 19 residues. CDR1 is MGHRA and CDR2 is YSYEKL in the germline V gene. After removal of 6 bases from V and 0 bases from J, the junction contained 16 bases not matched to a gene.

The chain carries TRBV4-1 and TRBJ2-7; 7 bases fit TRBD2. This CDR3 has 15 residues. Germline V gene lookup returns CDR1 MGHRA and CDR2 YSYEKL. The V and J ends lost 0 bases and 2 bases, in that order; junction bases with no gene match: 4. The CDR3 spells CASSQERESPYEQYF. In DNA form, the CDR3 reads TGCGCCAGCAGCCAAGAGCGGGAGAGTCCCTACGAGCAGTACTTC.

The rearrangement links TRBV7-8 to TRBJ2-4; D ambiguous. The CDR3 has 13 residues. Per the germline V gene, CDR1 is SGHVS and CDR2 is FQNEAQ. V dropped 5 bases and J dropped 7 bases, with 12 bases sitting between them. In DNA, the CDR3 is TGTGCCAGCAGCCCCGACTTTGGGAACATTCAGTACTTC. This encodes CASSPDFGNIQYF.

This clonotype was seen many times. The V gene is TRBV20-1, the J gene TRBJ2-1; TRBD2 matches 10 bases. J lost 14 bases, V lost 5 bases, and 9 bases had no gene match. CDR3 length: 12 residues. Germline CDR1 is DFQATT and CDR2 is SNEGSKA (reference sequence). This CDR3 reads CSAGSSTSGEFF. The CDR3 DNA reads TGCAGTGCTGGATCGAGCACTAGCGGGGAGTTCTTC.

This clonotype was detected a few times. The chain links TRBV7-2 to TRBJ2-3; TRBD1 might be the D (6 bases). V lost 5 bases to trimming and J lost 0 bases, with 12 bases between them. The CDR3 is made up of 15 amino acids. Germline V gene lookup returns CDR1 SGHTA and CDR2 FQGNSA. In DNA, the CDR3 is TGTGCCAGCAGCCTACACAGGGAGAGCACAGATACGCAGTATTTT. Protein sequence: CASSLHRESTDTQYF.

This clonotype was detected a few times. The chain employs TRBV20-1 and TRBJ2-1; 7 nucleotides align to TRBD2. The CDR3 covers 15 residues. CDR1 and CDR2 (germline): DFQATT, SNEGSKA (reference sequence). The V segment lost 6 bases and the J segment 1 base; nucleotides outside the gene matches: 9. The DNA of the CDR3 is TGCAGTGCAGCGAGCGGGGAACTATCCTACAATGAGCAGTTCTTC. Protein sequence: CSAASGELSYNEQFF.